The 15 T cell receptor beta chains listed next were all sequenced from one sample in a study of blood T cell repertoires in COVID-19. The data were produced by immunoSEQ multiplex PCR, yet TCRdb's version contains in-frame clones alone and is incomplete. The data show about 110,000 clones, about 89% seen once. What was sequenced was peripheral blood. The receptor source for this set is a man in his forties with active or convalescent COVID-19.

This sequence joins TRBV25-1 and TRBJ2-1; D gene ambiguous. The length of the CDR3 is 12 residues. V was clipped by 5 bases and J by 4 bases, with 6 bases between them. CDR1 is MGHDK, CDR2 SYGVNS, per germline. This chain's CDR3 is CASSPVYNEQFF. The CDR3 nucleotides are TGTGCCAGCAGTCCAGTATACAATGAGCAGTTCTTC.

The V call is TRBV5-1, the J call TRBJ2-2; 8 nucleotides match TRBD2. V was clipped by 4 bases and J by 5 bases; unmatched bases: 7. The CDR3 runs to 15 residues. The germline V gene encodes CDR1 SGHRS and CDR2 YFSETQ. CDR3 residues: CASSVLAGGTGELFF. CDR3 DNA sequence: TGCGCCAGCAGCGTGCTAGCGGGCGGGACCGGGGAGCTGTTTTTT.

This clone was found a few times. V is TRBV15 and J is TRBJ2-7; TRBD1 agrees at 8 bases. The J segment lost 5 bases and the V segment lost 5 bases, leaving 8 bases of the junction unmatched. The CDR3 spans 14 residues. Germline CDR1 reads LNHNV; CDR2 reads YYDKDF (reference sequence). The CDR3 is CATSLGQGVDEQYF. For the CDR3, the DNA is TGTGCCACCAGCCTCGGACAGGGTGTGGACGAGCAGTACTTC. The variable domain in full, with the rest retrieved from reference TRBV15 and TRBJ2-7, is DAMVIQNPRYQVTQFGKPVTLSCSQTLNHNVMYWYQQKSSQAPKLLFHYYDKDFNNEADTPDNFQSRRPNTSFCFLDIRSPGLGDTAMYLCATSLGQGVDEQYFGPGTRLTVT.

This rearrangement joins TRBV2 to TRBJ1-2, with D maybe TRBD1 (6 bases). V was pared by 6 bases and J by 1 base, with 12 bases between. From germline, CDR1 is SNHLY and CDR2 FYNNEI. This CDR3 contains 14 residues. In nucleotides, the CDR3 is TGTGCCAGCAGGAGACAGGATCATAACTATGGCTACACCTTC. Translating gives CASRRQDHNYGYTF.

V is TRBV12-3 or TRBV12-4 and J is TRBJ2-1; D may be TRBD1 (6 bases). The CDR3 totals 13 residues. The V gene lost 4 bases and the J gene lost 10 bases, with 14 bases spanning the gap. CDR3 protein: CASSSDRPGEQFF. Here the CDR3 DNA reads TGTGCCAGCAGTTCCGACAGGCCGGGGGAGCAGTTCTTC.

The chain has TRBV10-1 and TRBJ1-5, with 11 bases aligning to TRBD1. Per germline, CDR1 WNHNN and CDR2 SYGVQD (reference sequence). CDR3 size: 18 residues. The junction had 15 bases not matched to a gene; V was cut back by 9 bases and J by 2 bases. Here the CDR3 reads CARGEESGDRGGNQPQHF. In DNA form, the CDR3 reads TGCGCCAGGGGCGAAGAGTCGGGGGACAGGGGGGGCAATCAGCCCCAGCATTTT.

This clone appeared a few times. This sequence joins TRBV7-2 and TRBJ2-7, with TRBD1 as a possible D gene (5 bases). Germline assignment: CDR1 SGHTA and CDR2 FQGNSA. The CDR3 has 14 amino acids. V gave up 1 base and J gave up 2 bases, with 9 bases separating them. CDR3 sequence reads: CASSLVDTAYEQYF. CDR3 bases: TGTGCCAGCAGCTTAGTGGACACTGCCTACGAGCAGTACTTC. Based on the CDR3 plus reference TRBV7-2 and TRBJ2-7, the full variable domain is GAGVSQSPSNKVTEKGKDVELRCDPISGHTALYWYRQSLGQGLEFLIYFQGNSAPDKSGLPSDRFSAERTGGSVSTLTIQRTQQEDSAVYLCASSLVDTAYEQYFGPGTRLTVT.

Only one count was recorded for this clone. The J gene is TRBJ2-2, the V gene TRBV7-2, with D perhaps matching TRBD1 (5 bases). The V and J ends lost 5 bases and 8 bases respectively, with 15 bases between them. The germline CDR1 and CDR2 sequences are SGHTA and FQGNSA. The CDR3 loop spans 14 amino acids. CDR3 sequence (DNA): TGTGCCAGCAGCATCGACAGTTCACCGGGGGAGCTGTTTTTT. Protein: CASSIDSSPGELFF.

The chain uses TRBV19 and TRBJ2-1, with 13 nucleotides matching TRBD2. Losses at the gene ends were 5 bases for V and 7 bases for J; bases not matched to a gene: 8. The germline V gene encodes CDR1 LNHDA and CDR2 SQIVND (reference sequence). There are 16 residues in the CDR3. The CDR3 spells CASSATTSGRNNEQFF. The CDR3 nucleotides read TGTGCCAGTAGTGCGACGACTAGCGGGAGGAATAATGAGCAGTTCTTC.

The V and J genes are TRBV4-1 and TRBJ1-1; D perhaps matches TRBD1 (6 bases). Trimming took 6 bases from V and 5 from J, leaving 13 bases between them. CDR1 is MGHRA, CDR2 YSYEKL, per germline. The CDR3 totals 13 residues. The CDR3 nucleotides read TGCGCCAGCAGAAGAACAGGGTATACTGAAGCTTTCTTT. It encodes CASRRTGYTEAFF.

This chain links TRBV5-1 with TRBJ2-7, with 7 bases fitting TRBD2. Germline V gives CDR1 SGHRS, CDR2 YFSETQ. The CDR3 loop spans 14 amino acids. V gave up 4 bases and J gave up 0 bases; unmatched junction bases: 4. CDR3 residues: CASSPSGNSYEQYF. The CDR3 DNA follows: TGCGCCAGCAGCCCTAGCGGAAACTCCTACGAGCAGTACTTC.

The chain recombines TRBV6-1 with TRBJ1-2; TRBD1 matches at 8 bases. J gave up 4 bases and V 2 bases, and 3 bases lay outside the gene matches. Germline V gene data show CDR1 as MNHNS and CDR2 as SASEGT. The CDR3 spans 14 residues. CDR3 in DNA: TGTGCCAGCAGTGAACAGGGGGCGGGCTATGGCTACACCTTC. This encodes CASSEQGAGYGYTF.

This clone was detected only once. The V call is TRBV21-1, the J call TRBJ2-1; no DNA check was done on the table's D call, TRBD2. TRBV21-1 is reported as a pseudogene. The CDR3 consists of 16 residues. This CDR3 reads CASSFGLAGALDEQFF. CDR3 nucleotide sequence: TGTGCCAGCAGCTTCGGACTAGCGGGGGCCCTCGATGAGCAGTTCTTC.

CDR3: CASLVQGGYEQYF. Written as DNA, the CDR3 is TGTGCCAGCCTTGTACAGGGTGGTTACGAGCAGTACTTC. The rearrangement links TRBV2 to TRBJ2-7; a possible D gene is TRBD1 (6 bases). V was trimmed by 8 bases and J by 4 bases, leaving 15 bases between them. This CDR3 has 13 residues. Germline loops: CDR1 SNHLY, CDR2 FYNNEI.

DNA for the CDR3: TGTGCCAGCAGACCGGGACAGGGTCATCAGCCCCAGCATTTT. Protein product: CASRPGQGHQPQHF. The chain uses TRBV27 and TRBJ1-5; TRBD1 matches at 9 bases. Germline V lookup: CDR1 MNHEY, CDR2 SMNVEV (reference sequence). The CDR3 runs 14 residues. The V segment lost 6 bases and the J segment 5 bases; nucleotides outside the gene matches: 5.